The T cell receptor (beta chain) under discussion was sequenced for a study of CD8 T cells in Susac syndrome (dated by TCRdb to about 2019). In the study overall: Whether CD8+ T cell activation and differentiation in Susac syndrome was antigen driven was tested using repertoire sequencing. Study-wide conclusions, independent of this receptor: The study acknowledged that relatively few individuals were included in the TCR sequencing and HLA analysis.

High-throughput TCR beta sequencing profiled peripheral blood CD8+ and CD4+ T cells from healthy donors, Susac syndrome patients and multiple sclerosis patients. The multiple sclerosis controls were treatment-naive patients whose relapsing-remitting disease, either stable or active, fulfilled the revised McDonald criteria. Bulk CD8+ and CD4+ T cells were purified by magnetic negative isolation, whereas CD8+ TEMRA cells were enriched by FACS. Blood was collected in EDTA tubes and processed within 24 hours, with PBMCs isolated through density gradient centrifugation. PBMCs intended for TCR sequencing were cryopreserved in liquid nitrogen and were subsequently thawed in a 37 degrees C water bath. The sorted or isolated CD4+, CD8+ and CD8+ TEMRA cells had a purity of 90% or higher. V was cut back by 1 base and J by 1 base, leaving a gap of 7 bases between them. CDR1 and CDR2, per the germline V gene, are SQVTM and ANQGSEA. From cysteine to phenylalanine, the CDR3 is 13 amino acids long. Just the 39-base CDR3 DNA is kept, in frame starting at base 1.

RNA was extracted using the RNeasy kit, and roughly 0.5 to 1 ug of the RNA was reverse transcribed with random hexamers. TCR beta CDR3 regions were amplified with the immunoSEQ multiplex PCR assay covering 54 Vbeta and 13 Jbeta segments. PCR amplification bias was corrected by using a synthetic template baseline for primer optimization and computational correction. In the original analysis: Only productive sequences were kept, with reads annotated to V, D and J genes according to IMGT and analyzed in immunoSEQ Analyzer. Clonality was calculated as one minus the Shannon entropy normalized by log2 of the number of productive unique sequences. Public and private clones were assessed among the 100 most prevalent clones of each patient and control. Clones were defined as Susac-specific when absent from the healthy and MS cohorts, from over 950 published viral clones and from other ImmuneACCESS disease sequences. Using fastp at Q25 and MiXCR, TCRdb reprocessed the public reads and kept productive beta chains. Rows merge per CDR3 protein into single entries with the most common DNA and genes. The V and J calls reflect TCRdb's pipeline rather than the authors' work. The sample table holds about 120,000 distinct CDR3 sequences, of which about 95% were seen once. Approximately 0.12% of the sample goes to the ten largest clones.

Details on this clonotype: Its antigen is still unknown. No much larger clone exists at a distance of one base, and base qualities are not known.

Sequencing was carried out using CD4+ T cells from PBMCs. The chain uses TRBV29-1 and TRBJ1-1; confidence is insufficient to name the D gene. This TCR was recovered from a human donor with multiple sclerosis. In nucleotide form, the sequence is TGCAGCGTTGAAGTCGGTGGGAACACTGAAGCTTTCTTT. It translates to CSVEVGGNTEAFF.